This T cell receptor beta chain was profiled in a study of PD-1 blockade in classical Hodgkin lymphoma. General study points: Newly diagnosed patients and complete responders had comparable diversity at baseline.

Only in-frame clones appear in the TCRdb table, and some are missing; sequencing was by immunoSEQ multiplex PCR. Seen here are more than 55,000 clones, about 88% observed once, and the top ten hold around 5%. Every single patient, without exception, relapsed after autologous stem cell transplantation, and brentuximab vedotin exposure varied. The CDR3 length is 12 residues. Germline V lookup: CDR1 MDHEN, CDR2 SYDVKM. The germline V and J ends were trimmed by 3 bases and 14 bases, with 14 bases remaining between them. Of note for this clone: Its specificity is unknown.

This material consisted of peripheral blood mononuclear cells (PBMCs), taken before the second cycle of nivolumab. The TCR comes from a human donor with classical Hodgkin lymphoma. The chain uses TRBV28 and TRBJ2-1; tentative D call: TRBD1 (6 bases). The CDR3 loop reads CASSFGGYGEFF. Written as DNA, the CDR3 is TGTGCCAGCAGTTTTGGGGGCTACGGGGAGTTCTTC. The full variable domain, its missing parts supplied by reference TRBV28 and TRBJ2-1, is DVKVTQSSRYLVKRTGEKVFLECVQDMDHENMFWYRQDPGLGLRLIYFSYDVKMKEKGDIPEGYSVSREKKERFSLILESASTNQTSMYLCASSFGGYGEFFGPGTRLTVL.